The 18 T cell receptor beta chains below were found in one sample sequenced in a study of tumor-infiltrating lymphocytes in primary liver carcinoma. Extraction of RNA together with DNA used roughly 20-33 mg of unsorted bulk tissue. Researchers generated TCR beta cDNA from roughly 500 ng of total RNA, relying on a constant-region primer. Libraries for TCR beta were built through three nested multiplex PCR rounds, which together made up a slightly modified ARM-PCR procedure. Forward primers for TRBV1-TRBV30 and a C-beta reverse primer served the first two PCR rounds, at about 11 cycles each. TCRdb independently ran MiXCR on the multiplex PCR reads; one entry per CDR3 protein. The top ten hold more than 7% of the sample, which has approximately 110,000 distinct CDR3 sequences, roughly three fifths seen once. Material: liver tumor tissue from sampling region 3. Indicated subset: tumor region T3, left-lateral pole. The receptors derive from a woman between 55 and 75 years old with primary liver carcinoma and hepatitis B virus infection.

With respect to this clonotype: The junction departs from the called germline gene at one end, perhaps through a read error. The rearrangement uses TRBV29-1 and TRBJ2-7; 9 nucleotides line up with TRBD1. CDR3 length equals 14 residues. The germline V gene has CDR1 SQVTM and CDR2 ANQGSEA. The CDR3 region is CSARWDREGYKQYF. The CDR3 DNA sequence: TGCAGCGCCAGATGGGACAGGGAGGGCTACAAGCAGTACTTC.

This clonotype was seen at least ten times. The genes are TRBV4-1 and TRBJ2-4, with 7 bases that match TRBD1. The CDR3 loop spans 18 amino acids. V dropped 3 bases and J dropped 3; count of bases not matched to a gene: 14. CDR1 and CDR2 from the germline V gene are MGHRA and YSYEKL. CDR3 region: CASSHPGHGSGGKNIQYF. CDR3 coding DNA: TGCGCCAGCAGCCATCCCGGACACGGGTCAGGGGGCAAAAACATTCAGTACTTC.

Turning to this clonotype: A junction boundary mismatches the germline segment, possibly from a read error. The chain combines TRBV28 with TRBJ1-5, with D hard to call. CDR1 MDHEN and CDR2 SYDVKM come from the germline V gene. CDR3 length equals 15 residues. The CDR3 is CVSASGTGGYQSQHF. In nucleotides, the CDR3 is TGTGTCAGCGCATCCGGAACGGGCGGATACCAGTCCCAGCATTTT.

The V call is TRBV5-4, the J call TRBJ2-5; unclear D gene. This CDR3 is 15 amino acids long. Germline V CDR1 and CDR2: SGHNT, YYREEE (reference sequence). As DNA, the CDR3 is TGTACAAGCAAATCCCCTGGGGTGACGGGAGAGACCCAGTACTTC. It is translated as CTSKSPGVTGETQYF.

Note on this clonotype: An end of the junction differs from the germline gene, which may be a read error. CDR3 coding DNA: TGCGCCAGCAGCCAAGATAGCGCTAGCGGCCACCTCGCTGAGCACTTCTTC. It specifies CASSQDSASGHLAEHFF. The chain is built from TRBV4-1 and TRBJ2-1, with TRBD2 matching 7 bases. Germline-derived CDR1 and CDR2 are MGHRA and YSYEKL. This CDR3 has 17 residues.

Points on this clonotype: One end of the junction fails to match germline, which may point to a read error. The chain couples TRBV7-8 to TRBJ1-5; a weak D match, TRBD1 (5 bases). This CDR3 has 15 amino acids. Germline V gives CDR1 SGHVS, CDR2 FQNEAQ. The CDR3 region has the DNA TGTGCCAGTAGCTTAATCGGGGGTGGCAATCAGCCCCAGCATTTT. Protein sequence: CASSLIGGGNQPQHF.

The chain combines TRBV18 with TRBJ1-2; D possibly corresponds to TRBD1 (5 bases). The V end lost 6 bases, the J end lost 6 bases, and 17 bases lay between the germline ends. Germline values: CDR1 KGHSH, CDR2 LQKENI. The CDR3 consists of 14 residues. The CDR3 reads CASSPTQGFDGYTF. Here the CDR3 DNA reads TGTGCCAGCTCGCCCACCCAGGGTTTCGATGGCTACACCTTC.

This clonotype was observed a handful of times. The V and J genes are TRBV5-8 and TRBJ2-5; tentatively, D is TRBD1 or TRBD2 (5 bases each). Trimming cost V 4 bases and J 1 base, with 14 bases left between them. The CDR3 contains 15 residues. Germline V CDR1 and CDR2: SGHTS, YDEGEE. CDR3 residues: CASSDVSGPQETQYF. The CDR3 DNA is TGTGCCAGCAGCGATGTGTCGGGACCCCAAGAGACCCAGTACTTC.

The genes are TRBV11-2 and TRBJ2-3; the D is unclear. CDR3 size: 11 residues. Germline-derived CDR1 and CDR2 are SGHAT and FQNNGV. With 6 bases removed from V and 15 bases from J, the gap between germline ends came to 16 bases. CDR3 nucleotide sequence: TGTGCCAGCAGACTTACAGATACGTACTATTTT. Protein product: CASRLTDTYYF.

As for this clonotype: A read error may be the cause here, since a much bigger clone is one base away. V and J are TRBV28 and TRBJ1-1; D is ambiguous. The length of the CDR3 is 15 residues. Looked up from germline, CDR1 is MDHEN and CDR2 is SYDVKM. Here the CDR3 reads CTSSPRPPYHTEAFF. For the CDR3, the DNA is TGTACCAGCAGTCCCCGACCGCCTTATCACACTGAAGCTTTCTTT.

Note on this clonotype: With a much larger clone just one base away, this may be a read error. The chain couples TRBV5-4 to TRBJ2-5, with TRBD2 matching 12 bases. Germline V gene data show CDR1 as SGHNT and CDR2 as YYREEE (reference sequence). The CDR3 has 15 residues. DNA of the CDR3: TGTGCCAGCAGCGGCCGACTAGCGGGAGAAGAGACCCAGCACTTC. Translated, it gives CASSGRLAGEETQHF.

This clonotype was seen a handful of times. The rearrangement uses TRBV6-5 and TRBJ1-1; TRBD1 matches 8 bases. Germline CDR1 MNHEY, CDR2 SVGAGI. The CDR3 length is 14 residues. The ends lost 6 bases at V and 4 bases at J; junction bases unmatched: 7. The CDR3, as DNA: TGTGCCAGCAGCTCGCAGGGGGCGAGCACTGAAGCTTTCTTT. Translated: CASSSQGASTEAFF.

Worth noting for this clonotype: This clone may be a read error of a much larger clone one base away. The J gene is TRBJ2-7, the V gene TRBV13, with D unresolved. The CDR3 loop spans 12 amino acids. CDR1 PRHDT and CDR2 FYEKMQ come from the germline V gene (reference sequence). V was trimmed by 5 bases and J by 2 bases, leaving 7 bases between them. CDR3 protein: CASSQVPYEQYF. The CDR3 region has the DNA TGTGCCAGCAGCCAGGTCCCCTACGAGCAGTACTTC.

A remark on this clonotype: A much larger clone sits a single nucleotide away, making a read error possible. This chain joins TRBV6-2 or TRBV6-3 and TRBJ2-2; TRBD1 might be the D (5 bases). The CDR3 runs 15 residues. Germline V gene lookup returns CDR1 MNHEY and CDR2 SVGEGT. The CDR3 bases are TGTGCCAGCGGTTACGTGCAGGGAACGACCGGGGAGCTGTTTTTT. This codes for CASGYVQGTTGELFF.

As regards this clonotype: A much larger clonotype is one base distant, so this may be a read error. The rearrangement uses TRBV6-5 and TRBJ2-2; tentative D call: TRBD2 (6 bases). This CDR3 is built from 16 residues. With 8 bases removed from V and 0 bases from J, the gap between germline ends came to 16 bases. Germline CDR1 reads MNHEY; CDR2 reads SVGAGI. The DNA of the CDR3 is TGTGCCAGCCGACCGGGACTCCAAACGAACACCGGGGAGCTGTTTTTT. This sequence encodes CASRPGLQTNTGELFF.

This chain joins TRBV7-9 and TRBJ1-1; D ambiguous. Germline V gene lookup returns CDR1 SEHNR and CDR2 FQNEAQ (reference sequence). Trimming stripped 5 bases from V and 10 bases from J, with 11 bases between. The CDR3 consists of 11 residues. The CDR3 loop reads CASSPYVGAFF. The CDR3 region has the DNA TGTGCCAGCAGCCCTTATGTAGGAGCTTTCTTT.

About this clonotype itself: Given a much more abundant clone one base away, this may be a read error. The J gene is TRBJ1-2, the V gene TRBV12-3 or TRBV12-4, with D tentatively TRBD1 (6 bases). The CDR3 extends over 12 amino acids. Trimming cost V 5 bases and J 8 bases, with 12 bases left between them. CDR3 DNA: TGTGCCAGCAGTGACACAGGGTGGGGCTACACCTTC. The encoded protein is CASSDTGWGYTF.

As concerns this clonotype: One end of the junction is discordant with germline, which a read error may explain. V usage is TRBV2 and J usage is TRBJ2-7; weak D call: TRBD2 (6 bases). The CDR3 has 15 residues. CDR1 and CDR2 from the germline V gene are SNHLY and FYNNEI. The DNA of the CDR3 is TGTGCCGGCAGTGTTCGGGGGAGTCGGATCTACGAGCAGTACTTC. Translating gives CAGSVRGSRIYEQYF.